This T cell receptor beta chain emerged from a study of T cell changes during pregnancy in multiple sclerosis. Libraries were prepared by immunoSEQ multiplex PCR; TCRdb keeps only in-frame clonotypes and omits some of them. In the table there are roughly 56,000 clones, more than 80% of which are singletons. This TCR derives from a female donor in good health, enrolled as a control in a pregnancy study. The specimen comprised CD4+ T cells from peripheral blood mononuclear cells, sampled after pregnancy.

CDR3 in amino acids: CASSTQGAATGELFF. CDR3 DNA: TGTGCCAGTAGTACGCAGGGGGCGGCCACCGGGGAGCTGTTTTTT. The chain employs TRBV19 and TRBJ2-2; 8 bases match TRBD1. Germline lookup yields CDR1 LNHDA and CDR2 SQIVND (reference sequence). The CDR3 runs 15 residues. Trimming removed 4 bases from V and 4 bases from J; junction bases left unmatched: 5.